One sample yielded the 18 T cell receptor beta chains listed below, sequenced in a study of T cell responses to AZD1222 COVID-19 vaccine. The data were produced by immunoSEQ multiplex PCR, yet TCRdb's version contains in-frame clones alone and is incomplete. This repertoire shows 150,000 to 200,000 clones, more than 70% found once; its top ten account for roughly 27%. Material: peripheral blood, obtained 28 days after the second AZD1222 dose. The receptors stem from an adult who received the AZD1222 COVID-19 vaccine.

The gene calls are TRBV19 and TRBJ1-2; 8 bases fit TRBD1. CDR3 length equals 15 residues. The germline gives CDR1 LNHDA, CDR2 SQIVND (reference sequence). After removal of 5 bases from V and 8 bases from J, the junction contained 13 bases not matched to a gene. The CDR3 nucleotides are TGTGCCAGTAGTCCTTCGGGACAGGAGCTAGCGGGCTACACCTTC. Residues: CASSPSGQELAGYTF.

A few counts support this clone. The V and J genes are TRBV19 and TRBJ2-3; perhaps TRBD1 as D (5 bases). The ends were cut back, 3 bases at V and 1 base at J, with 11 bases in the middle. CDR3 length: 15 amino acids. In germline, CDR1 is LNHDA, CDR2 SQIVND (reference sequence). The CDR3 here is CASSIRGTGTDTQYF. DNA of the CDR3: TGTGCCAGTAGTATTAGGGGAACCGGCACAGATACGCAGTATTTT.

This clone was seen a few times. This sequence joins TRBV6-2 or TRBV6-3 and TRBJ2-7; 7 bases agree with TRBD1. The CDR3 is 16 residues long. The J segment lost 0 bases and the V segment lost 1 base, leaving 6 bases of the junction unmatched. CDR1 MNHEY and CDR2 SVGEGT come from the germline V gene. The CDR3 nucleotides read TGTGCCAGCAGTTACTTATCCGGGACAGTCTCCTACGAGCAGTACTTC. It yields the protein CASSYLSGTVSYEQYF.

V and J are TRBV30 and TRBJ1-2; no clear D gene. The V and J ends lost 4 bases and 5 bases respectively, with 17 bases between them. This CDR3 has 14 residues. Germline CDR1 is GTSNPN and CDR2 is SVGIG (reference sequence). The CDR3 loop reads CAWKAGWTYYGYTF. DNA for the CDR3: TGTGCCTGGAAGGCAGGTTGGACCTATTATGGCTACACCTTC.

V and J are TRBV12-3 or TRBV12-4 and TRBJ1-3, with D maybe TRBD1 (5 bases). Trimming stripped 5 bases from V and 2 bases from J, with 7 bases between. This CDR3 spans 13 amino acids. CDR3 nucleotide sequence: TGTGCCAGCAGTAGACAGCCTGGAAACACCATATATTTT. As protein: CASSRQPGNTIYF.

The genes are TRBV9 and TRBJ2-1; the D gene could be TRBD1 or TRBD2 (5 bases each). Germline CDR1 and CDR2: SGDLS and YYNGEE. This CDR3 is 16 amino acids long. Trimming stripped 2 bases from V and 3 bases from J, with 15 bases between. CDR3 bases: TGTGCCAGCAGCGTTCTTGGGGGAGACCTCTACAATGAGCAGTTCTTC. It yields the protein CASSVLGGDLYNEQFF. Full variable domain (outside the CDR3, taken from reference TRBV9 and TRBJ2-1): DSGVTQTPKHLITATGQRVTLRCSPRSGDLSVYWYQQSLDQGLQFLIQYYNGEERAKGNILERFSAQQFPDLHSELNLSSLELGDSALYFCASSVLGGDLYNEQFFGPGTRLTVL.

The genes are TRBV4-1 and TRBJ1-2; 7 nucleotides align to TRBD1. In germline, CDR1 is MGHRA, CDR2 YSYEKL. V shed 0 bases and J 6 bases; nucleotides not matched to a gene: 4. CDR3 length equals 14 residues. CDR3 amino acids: CASSQEGRGDGYTF. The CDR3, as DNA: TGCGCCAGCAGCCAAGAAGGCAGGGGGGATGGCTACACCTTC.

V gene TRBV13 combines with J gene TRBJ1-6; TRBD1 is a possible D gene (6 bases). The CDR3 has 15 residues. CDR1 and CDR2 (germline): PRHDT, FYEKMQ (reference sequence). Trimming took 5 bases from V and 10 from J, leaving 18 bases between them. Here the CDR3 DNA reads TGTGCCAGCAGCCTAACTCGGGGGGCGGTGTCACCCCTCCACTTT. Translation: CASSLTRGAVSPLHF. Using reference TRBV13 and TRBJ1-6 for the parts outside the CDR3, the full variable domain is AAGVIQSPRHLIKEKRETATLKCYPIPRHDTVYWYQQGPGQDPQFLISFYEKMQSDKGSIPDRFSAQQFSDYHSELNMSSLELGDSALYFCASSLTRGAVSPLHFGNGTRLTVT.

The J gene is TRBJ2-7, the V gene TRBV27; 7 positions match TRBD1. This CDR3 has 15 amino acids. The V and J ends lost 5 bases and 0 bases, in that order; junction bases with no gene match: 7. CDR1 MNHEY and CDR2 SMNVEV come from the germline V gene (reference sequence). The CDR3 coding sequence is TGTGCCAGCAGTGATCGGGACAGAAGCTCCTACGAGCAGTACTTC. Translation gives CASSDRDRSSYEQYF.

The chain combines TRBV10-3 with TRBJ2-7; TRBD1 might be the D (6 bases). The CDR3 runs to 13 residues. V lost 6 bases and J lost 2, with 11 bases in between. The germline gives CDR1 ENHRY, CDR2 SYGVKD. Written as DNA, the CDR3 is TGTGCCATCAGCCGACAGGAGGCCTACGAGCAGTACTTC. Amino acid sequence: CAISRQEAYEQYF.

The CDR3, as DNA: TGTGCCAGCAGCCCAGGCGGGGCGCAAGAGACCCAGTACTTC. Translation: CASSPGGAQETQYF. The rearrangement joins TRBV7-2 to TRBJ2-5, with D possibly TRBD2 on 6 matching bases. Germline V gene lookup returns CDR1 SGHTA and CDR2 FQGNSA. Trimming removed 5 bases from V and 2 bases from J, with 12 bases in between. The CDR3 spans 14 residues.

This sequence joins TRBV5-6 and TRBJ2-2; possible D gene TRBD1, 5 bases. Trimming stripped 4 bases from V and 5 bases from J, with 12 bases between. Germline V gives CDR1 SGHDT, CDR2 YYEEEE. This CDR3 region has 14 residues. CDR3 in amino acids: CASSRPAGTGELFF. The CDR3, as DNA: TGTGCCAGCAGCCGGCCAGCAGGGACCGGGGAGCTGTTTTTT.

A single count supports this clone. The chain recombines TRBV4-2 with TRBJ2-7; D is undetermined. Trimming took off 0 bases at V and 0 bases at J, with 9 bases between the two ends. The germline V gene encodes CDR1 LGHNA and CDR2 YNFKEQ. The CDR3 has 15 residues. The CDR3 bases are TGTGCCAGCAGCCAAGATCTAACGGGCTCCTACGAGCAGTACTTC. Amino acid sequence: CASSQDLTGSYEQYF.

The CDR3 loop is CASSGLAGGPVDEQFF. The CDR3 bases are TGTGCCAGCAGTGGGCTAGCGGGAGGGCCGGTCGATGAGCAGTTCTTC. The V call is TRBV2, the J call TRBJ2-1; 12 bases align to TRBD2. CDR1 is SNHLY and CDR2 is FYNNEI in the germline V gene. Trimming at V came to 4 bases and at J to 8 bases, leaving 9 bases not matched to a gene. The CDR3 covers 16 residues.

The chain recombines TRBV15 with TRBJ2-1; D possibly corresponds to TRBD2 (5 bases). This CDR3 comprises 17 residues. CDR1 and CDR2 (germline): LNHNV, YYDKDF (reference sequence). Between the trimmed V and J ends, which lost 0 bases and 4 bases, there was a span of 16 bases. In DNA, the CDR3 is TGTGCCACCAGCAGAGACGAGCGGAGACCCACATACAATGAGCAGTTCTTC. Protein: CATSRDERRPTYNEQFF.

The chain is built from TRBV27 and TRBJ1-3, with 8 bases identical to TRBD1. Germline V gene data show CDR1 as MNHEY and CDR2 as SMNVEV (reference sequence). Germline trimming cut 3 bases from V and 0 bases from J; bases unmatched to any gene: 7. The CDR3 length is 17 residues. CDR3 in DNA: TGTGCCAGCAGTTTCTCGGGACAGGTGAACTCTGGAAACACCATATATTTT. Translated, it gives CASSFSGQVNSGNTIYF.

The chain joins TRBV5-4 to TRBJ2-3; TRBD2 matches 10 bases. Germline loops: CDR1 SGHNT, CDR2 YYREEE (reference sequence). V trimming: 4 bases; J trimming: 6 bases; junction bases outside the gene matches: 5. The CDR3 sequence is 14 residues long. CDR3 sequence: CASSPQAGGDTQYF. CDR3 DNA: TGTGCCAGCAGCCCCCAAGCGGGAGGGGATACGCAGTATTTT. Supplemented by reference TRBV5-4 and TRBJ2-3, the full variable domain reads ETGVTQSPTHLIKTRGQQVTLRCSSQSGHNTVSWYQQALGQGPQFIFQYYREEENGRGNFPPRFSGLQFPNYSSELNVNALELDDSALYLCASSPQAGGDTQYFGPGTRLTVL.

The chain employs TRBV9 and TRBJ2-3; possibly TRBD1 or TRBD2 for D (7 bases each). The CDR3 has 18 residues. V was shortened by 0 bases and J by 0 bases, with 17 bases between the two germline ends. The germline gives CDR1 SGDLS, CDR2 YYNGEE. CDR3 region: CASSVGEGRGHSTDTQYF. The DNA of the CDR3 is TGTGCCAGCAGCGTAGGGGAGGGGAGGGGGCACAGCACAGATACGCAGTATTTT.